Below, 2 T cell receptor beta chains from the same sample are listed, as sequenced in a study of blood T cell repertoires in COVID-19. Profiled with immunoSEQ multiplex PCR; TCRdb holds only in-frame clones, not every one. The sample holds 100,000 or so clones; about 81% are singletons and the top ten take approximately 20%. The sequenced sample was peripheral blood. The receptors derive from a man aged 80 or over with acute or convalescent COVID-19.

The chain combines TRBV7-9 with TRBJ1-3; possible D gene TRBD1, 6 bases. The CDR3 runs 15 residues. Germline assignment: CDR1 SEHNR and CDR2 FQNEAQ (reference sequence). V lost 3 bases and J 3 bases, leaving 12 bases between the germline ends. In nucleotides, the CDR3 is TGTGCCAGCAGCTTGACAGGACTTTTTGGAAACACCATATATTTT. Translating it yields CASSLTGLFGNTIYF. The variable domain in full, completed from reference TRBV7-9 and TRBJ1-3, reads DTGVSQNPRHKITKRGQNVTFRCDPISEHNRLYWYRQTLGQGPEFLTYFQNEAQLEKSRLLSDRFSAERPKGSFSTLEIQRTEQGDSAMYLCASSLTGLFGNTIYFGEGSWLTVV.

This sequence joins TRBV15 and TRBJ2-2; 11 nucleotides align to TRBD1. V was pared by 3 bases and J by 6 bases, with 0 bases of the junction left unmatched. Germline V lookup: CDR1 LNHNV, CDR2 YYDKDF (reference sequence). The CDR3 has 14 amino acids. DNA for the CDR3: TGTGCCACCAGCAGGGGACAGGGGGCCGGGGAGCTGTTTTTT. It encodes CATSRGQGAGELFF.